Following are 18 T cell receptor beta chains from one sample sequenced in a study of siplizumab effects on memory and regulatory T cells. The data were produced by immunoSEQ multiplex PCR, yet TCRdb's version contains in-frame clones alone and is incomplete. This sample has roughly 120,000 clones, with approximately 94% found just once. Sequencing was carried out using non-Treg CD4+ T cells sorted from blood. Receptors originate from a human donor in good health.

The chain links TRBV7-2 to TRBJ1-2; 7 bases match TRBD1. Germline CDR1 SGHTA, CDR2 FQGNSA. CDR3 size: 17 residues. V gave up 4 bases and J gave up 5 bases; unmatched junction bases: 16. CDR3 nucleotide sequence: TGTGCCAGCAGCTCAGGTGGAGGAACAGGGGCTACATATGGCTACACCTTC. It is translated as CASSSGGGTGATYGYTF.

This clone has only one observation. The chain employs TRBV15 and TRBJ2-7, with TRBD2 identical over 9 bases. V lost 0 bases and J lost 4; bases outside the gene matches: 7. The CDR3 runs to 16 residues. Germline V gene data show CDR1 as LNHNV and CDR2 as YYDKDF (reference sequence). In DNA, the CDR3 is TGTGCCACCAGCAGAGATTTGGGACTAGCTGTGTACGAGCAGTACTTC. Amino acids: CATSRDLGLAVYEQYF.

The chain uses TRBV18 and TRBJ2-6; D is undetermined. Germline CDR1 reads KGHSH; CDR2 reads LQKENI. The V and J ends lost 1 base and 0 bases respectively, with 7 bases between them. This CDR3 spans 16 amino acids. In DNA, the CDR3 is TGTGCCAGCTCACCACAGGGCCTCTCTGGGGCCAACGTCCTGACTTTC. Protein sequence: CASSPQGLSGANVLTF.

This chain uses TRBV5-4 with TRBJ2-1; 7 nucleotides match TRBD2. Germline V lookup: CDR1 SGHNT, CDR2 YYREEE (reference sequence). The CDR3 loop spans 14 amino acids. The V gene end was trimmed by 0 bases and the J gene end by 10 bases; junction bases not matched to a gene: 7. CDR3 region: CASSLEWEGSEQFF. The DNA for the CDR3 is TGTGCCAGCAGCTTGGAGTGGGAGGGGAGCGAGCAGTTCTTC. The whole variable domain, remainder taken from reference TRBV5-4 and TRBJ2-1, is ETGVTQSPTHLIKTRGQQVTLRCSSQSGHNTVSWYQQALGQGPQFIFQYYREEENGRGNFPPRFSGLQFPNYSSELNVNALELDDSALYLCASSLEWEGSEQFFGPGTRLTVL.

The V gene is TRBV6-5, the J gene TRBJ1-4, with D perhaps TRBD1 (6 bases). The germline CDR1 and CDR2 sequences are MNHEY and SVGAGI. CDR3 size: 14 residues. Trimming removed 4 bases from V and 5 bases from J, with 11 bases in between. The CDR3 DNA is TGTGCCAGCAGTTCCGACAGGAGGAATGAAAAACTGTTTTTT. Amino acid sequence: CASSSDRRNEKLFF.

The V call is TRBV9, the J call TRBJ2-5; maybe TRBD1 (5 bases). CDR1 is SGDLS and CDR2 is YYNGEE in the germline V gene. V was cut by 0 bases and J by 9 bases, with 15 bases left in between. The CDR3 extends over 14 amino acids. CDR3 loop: CASSVDVGPPSQYF. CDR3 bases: TGTGCCAGCAGCGTAGATGTGGGGCCCCCATCCCAGTACTTC.

CDR3 residues: CAISESVPMTSGGETQYF. DNA of the CDR3: TGTGCCATCAGTGAGTCAGTCCCTATGACTAGCGGCGGAGAGACCCAGTACTTC. This chain links TRBV10-3 with TRBJ2-5; 9 bases are shared with TRBD2. The CDR3 has 18 amino acids. From germline, CDR1 is ENHRY and CDR2 SYGVKD. The trim removed 0 bases at V and 4 bases at J, leaving 12 bases unmatched.

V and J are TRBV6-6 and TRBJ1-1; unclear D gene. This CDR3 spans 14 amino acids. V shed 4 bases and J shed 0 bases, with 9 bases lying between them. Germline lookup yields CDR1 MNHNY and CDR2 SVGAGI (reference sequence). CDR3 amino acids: CASSLEVMNTEAFF. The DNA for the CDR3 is TGTGCCAGCAGTTTGGAAGTAATGAACACTGAAGCTTTCTTT.

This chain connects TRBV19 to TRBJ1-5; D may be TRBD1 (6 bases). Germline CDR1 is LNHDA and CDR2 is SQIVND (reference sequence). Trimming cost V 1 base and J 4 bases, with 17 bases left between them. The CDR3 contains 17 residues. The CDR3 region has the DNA TGTGCCAGTAGTATAGGCGTTAGGGGGGCCTTAAATCAGCCCCAGCATTTT. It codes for CASSIGVRGALNQPQHF.

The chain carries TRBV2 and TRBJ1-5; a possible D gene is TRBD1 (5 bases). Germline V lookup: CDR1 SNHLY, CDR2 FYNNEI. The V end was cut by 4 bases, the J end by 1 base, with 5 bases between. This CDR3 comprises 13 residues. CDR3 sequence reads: CASSGDSNQPQHF. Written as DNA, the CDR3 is TGTGCCAGCAGTGGGGACAGCAATCAGCCCCAGCATTTT.

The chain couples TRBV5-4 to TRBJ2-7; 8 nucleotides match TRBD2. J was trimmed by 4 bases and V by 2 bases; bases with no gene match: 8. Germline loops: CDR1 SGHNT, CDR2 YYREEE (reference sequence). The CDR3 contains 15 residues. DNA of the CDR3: TGTGCCAGCAGCTTCTCCACTAGCGGAGATTACGAGCAGTACTTC. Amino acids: CASSFSTSGDYEQYF.

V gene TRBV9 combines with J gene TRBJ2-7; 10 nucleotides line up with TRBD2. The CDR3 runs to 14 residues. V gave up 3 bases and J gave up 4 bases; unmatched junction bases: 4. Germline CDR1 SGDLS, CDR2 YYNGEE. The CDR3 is CASSASGREYEQYF. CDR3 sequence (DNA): TGTGCCAGCAGCGCGAGCGGGAGGGAATACGAGCAGTACTTC. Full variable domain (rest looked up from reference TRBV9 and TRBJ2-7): DSGVTQTPKHLITATGQRVTLRCSPRSGDLSVYWYQQSLDQGLQFLIQYYNGEERAKGNILERFSAQQFPDLHSELNLSSLELGDSALYFCASSASGREYEQYFGPGTRLTVT.

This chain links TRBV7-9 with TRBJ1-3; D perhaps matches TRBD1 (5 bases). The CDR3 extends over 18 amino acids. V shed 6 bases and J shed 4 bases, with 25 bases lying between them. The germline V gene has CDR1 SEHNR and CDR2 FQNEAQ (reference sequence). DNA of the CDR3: TGTGCCAGCAGGGGTTCCTTGGGGGAAGATACGAACGGAAACACCATATATTTT. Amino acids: CASRGSLGEDTNGNTIYF.

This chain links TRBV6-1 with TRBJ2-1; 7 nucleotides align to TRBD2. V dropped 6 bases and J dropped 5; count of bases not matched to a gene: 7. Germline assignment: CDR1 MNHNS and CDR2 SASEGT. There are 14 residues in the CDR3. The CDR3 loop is CASRKASGHNEQFF. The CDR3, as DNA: TGTGCCAGCAGGAAGGCTAGCGGACACAATGAGCAGTTCTTC.

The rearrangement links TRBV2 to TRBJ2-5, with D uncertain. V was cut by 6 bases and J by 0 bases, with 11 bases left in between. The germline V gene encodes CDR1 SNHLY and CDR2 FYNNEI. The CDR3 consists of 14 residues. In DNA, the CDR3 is TGTGCCAGCAGAAAAAATCGGGACCAAGAGACCCAGTACTTC. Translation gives CASRKNRDQETQYF.

CDR3 protein: CASGRESTFPDTQYF. The CDR3 DNA reads as TGTGCCAGCGGGAGGGAGTCGACTTTTCCAGATACGCAGTATTTT. The chain employs TRBV6-5 and TRBJ2-3, with 7 bases fitting TRBD2. In germline, CDR1 is MNHEY, CDR2 SVGAGI. With V trimmed by 8 bases and J by 4 bases, 12 bases remained unmatched. The length of the CDR3 is 15 residues.

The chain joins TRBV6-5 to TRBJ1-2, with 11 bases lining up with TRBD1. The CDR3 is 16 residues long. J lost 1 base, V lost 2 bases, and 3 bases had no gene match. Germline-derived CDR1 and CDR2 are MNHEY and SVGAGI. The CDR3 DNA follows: TGTGCCAGCAGTTACCCCGGGACAGGGGGTAACTATGGCTACACCTTC. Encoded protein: CASSYPGTGGNYGYTF.

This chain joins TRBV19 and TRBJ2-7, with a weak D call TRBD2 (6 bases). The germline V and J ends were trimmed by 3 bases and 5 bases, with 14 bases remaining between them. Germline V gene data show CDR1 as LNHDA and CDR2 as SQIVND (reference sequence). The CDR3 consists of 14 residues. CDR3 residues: CASSMGQGGNEQYF. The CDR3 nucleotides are TGTGCCAGTAGTATGGGGCAGGGAGGCAACGAGCAGTACTTC.